This TCR beta chain was sequenced during a study of cytomegalovirus exposure and HLA in healthy donors. Worth noting for this clone: As yet, its antigen is unknown.

Whole-study findings and limits: The authors confirmed in vitro that three CMV-associated chains were specific for CMV antigens. Data from an earlier analysis indicated that most TCR beta V segments were productive either about 87% or about 30% of the time. The study had only CMV serostatus as immune exposure information.

The PCR was carried out with 60 Vbeta primers and 13 Jbeta primers. Libraries were prepared by immunoSEQ multiplex PCR; TCRdb keeps only in-frame clonotypes and omits some of them. The sample yields around 130,000 clones, of which the top ten take up roughly 2%. Trimming shortened V by 6 bases and J by 3 bases, and 14 bases separated the two germline ends. The CDR3 extends over 14 amino acids. Germline CDR1 reads MDHEN; CDR2 reads SYDVKM. The sample comprised PBMCs. The chain carries TRBV28 and TRBJ1-1; D may be TRBD1 (6 bases). The receptor was derived from a woman aged 55-69 years in good health and CMV-seronegative. CDR3 region: CASRKSTGYTEAFF. CDR3 DNA: TGTGCCAGCAGAAAATCAACAGGGTACACTGAAGCTTTCTTT.